These T cell receptor beta chains were read from a single sample in a study of shared clonotypes between healthy human individuals. Clones were read by immunoSEQ multiplex PCR, and TCRdb kept only the in-frame ones, dropping some. Among some 240,000 clones, about 69% were seen once, and the ten largest hold roughly 11%. The specimen sequenced was memory CD4+ T cells sorted from blood. The receptors stem from a man aged 25-45 years in good health. CDR3s include the opening cysteine and the closing phenylalanine or tryptophan. The D gene is left open where the match is weak. Rows give clone size only sometimes, using once, few, many, or a class for an expanded clone.

d_gene	v_gene	abundance	j_gene	CDR3aa	CDR3nt
NA	TRBV4-1	NA	TRBJ2-7	CASSQETGIMGQYF	TGCGCCAGCAGCCAAGAAACCGGGATTATGGGGCAGTACTTC
NA	TRBV5-8	once	TRBJ1-1	CASSLPTVNTEAFF	TGTGCCAGCAGCCTACCAACCGTGAACACTGAAGCTTTCTTT
NA	TRBV2	NA	TRBJ2-7	CASRGWTYEQYF	TGTGCCAGCAGGGGTTGGACCTACGAGCAGTACTTC
NA	TRBV10-1	few	TRBJ2-5	CASSETAQETQYF	TGCGCCAGCAGTGAGACAGCCCAAGAGACCCAGTACTTC
NA	TRBV11-3	few	TRBJ2-6	CASSLGRAGANVLTF	TGTGCCAGCAGCTTAGGCCGGGCTGGGGCCAACGTCCTGACTTTC
TRBD1	TRBV7-2	NA	TRBJ1-4	CASSRGQGDEKLFF	TGTGCCAGCAGCAGGGGACAGGGCGATGAAAAACTGTTTTTT
NA	TRBV7-9	NA	TRBJ1-3	CASSRIGPLGNTIYF	TGTGCCAGCAGCAGAATCGGGCCTCTTGGAAACACCATATATTTT
NA	TRBV7-8	NA	TRBJ2-5	CASSLSSLGGETQYF	TGTGCCAGCAGCTTAAGTTCTTTGGGCGGAGAGACCCAGTACTTC
NA	TRBV20-1	NA	TRBJ1-1	CSASLHDEAFF	TGCAGTGCTAGTTTACACGATGAAGCTTTCTTT
TRBD2	TRBV18	NA	TRBJ2-5	CASLREIQETQYF	TGTGCCAGCTTGCGGGAGATCCAAGAGACCCAGTACTTC
NA	TRBV28	NA	TRBJ1-3	CASSGDSYGNTIYF	TGTGCCAGCAGTGGGGACTCTTATGGAAACACCATATATTTT
TRBD1	TRBV6-5	NA	TRBJ1-3	CASKQGVLGNTIYF	TGTGCCAGCAAACAGGGGGTACTTGGAAACACCATATATTTT
TRBD1	TRBV5-1	NA	TRBJ2-5	CASSPDRGETQYF	TGCGCCAGCAGCCCCGACAGGGGCGAGACCCAGTACTTC
NA	TRBV19	NA	TRBJ2-2	CASSIQGPDTGELFF	TGTGCCAGTAGTATTCAGGGGCCCGACACCGGGGAGCTGTTTTTT
NA	TRBV11-2	NA	TRBJ2-7	CASSLERGDEQYF	TGTGCCAGCAGCTTAGAAAGGGGCGACGAGCAGTACTTC
TRBD1	TRBV5-4	NA	TRBJ1-1	CASSHTSRDREAFF	TGTGCCAGCAGCCACACCTCCCGGGACAGGGAAGCTTTCTTT
TRBD1	TRBV2	NA	TRBJ2-7	CASRIGVTGGFYEQYF	TGTGCCAGCAGGATTGGGGTGACAGGGGGATTCTACGAGCAGTACTTC
NA	TRBV6-5	NA	TRBJ2-2	CASSLHRGGELFF	TGTGCCAGCAGTCTCCACCGGGGCGGGGAGCTGTTTTTT
TRBD2	TRBV2	few	TRBJ2-7	CASHASAGGEQYF	TGTGCCAGCCATGCGTCCGCGGGAGGCGAGCAGTACTTC
NA	TRBV18	NA	TRBJ2-7	CASSPQDSNYEQYF	TGTGCCAGCTCACCACAGGACAGTAACTACGAGCAGTACTTC
TRBD2	TRBV5-6	NA	TRBJ2-2	CASFATSGRTGELFF	TGTGCCAGCTTCGCTACTAGCGGGAGAACCGGGGAGCTGTTTTTT
NA	TRBV5-1	NA	TRBJ2-3	CASSLAGTSTDTQYF	TGCGCCAGCAGCTTGGCCGGGACATCCACAGATACGCAGTATTTT
NA	TRBV28	NA	TRBJ2-3	CASSLSGWTDTQYF	TGTGCCAGCAGTTTATCCGGGTGGACAGATACGCAGTATTTT
NA	TRBV7-2	NA	TRBJ2-1	CASSLVWGASYNEQFF	TGTGCCAGCAGCTTAGTATGGGGGGCCTCCTACAATGAGCAGTTCTTC
TRBD2	TRBV19	medium-sized	TRBJ2-1	CASSIGTGLAGPDSYNEQFF	TGTGCCAGTAGTATCGGGACGGGACTAGCGGGACCTGACTCCTACAATGAGCAGTTCTTC
NA	TRBV4-1	NA	TRBJ2-3	CASSQELGGSTDTQYF	TGCGCCAGCAGCCAAGAGCTGGGCGGTAGCACAGATACGCAGTATTTT
TRBD2	TRBV11-3	few	TRBJ2-7	CASSLAGGSNYEQYF	TGTGCCAGCAGCTTAGCGGGAGGCTCCAACTACGAGCAGTACTTC
NA	TRBV29-1	few	TRBJ2-3	CRAGSGTPDGTQYF	TGCAGGGCTGGTTCCGGGACTCCCGATGGTACGCAGTATTTT
TRBD1	TRBV5-1	NA	TRBJ1-2	CASSSLDRVGGYTF	TGCGCCAGCAGCTCCCTCGACAGGGTAGGCGGCTACACCTTC
NA	TRBV6-5	NA	TRBJ1-3	CASCANAGNTIYF	TGTGCCAGCTGCGCGAACGCTGGAAACACCATATATTTT
NA	TRBV18	few	TRBJ2-2	CASSPGVPSNTGELFF	TGTGCCAGCTCACCTGGTGTACCCTCGAACACCGGGGAGCTGTTTTTT
NA	TRBV2	NA	TRBJ2-5	CASRDTPYQETQYF	TGTGCCAGCAGAGATACACCGTACCAAGAGACCCAGTACTTC
TRBD1	TRBV19	NA	TRBJ2-2	CASRDRGHAGELFF	TGTGCCAGCCGGGACAGGGGGCATGCCGGGGAGCTGTTTTTT
TRBD2	TRBV5-1	once	TRBJ2-7	CASSLEWAGGEYEQYF	TGCGCCAGCAGCTTGGAGTGGGCGGGAGGGGAGTACGAGCAGTACTTC